This T cell receptor beta chain was identified during a study of blood T cell repertoires in COVID-19. Study at large: Material from acute and convalescent COVID-19 was sourced from the United States, Italy and Spain. Sample material is recorded as cDNA or gDNA derived from T cells, B-cell-depleted T cells, or PBMCs.

Original processing methods: Reference gene primer amplification gave nucleated cell count estimates. Measured with immunoSEQ multiplex PCR; TCRdb has only the in-frame clones, and not every one. The DNA was the basis for D and trimming; V, J and clone size are from that table. The sample includes approximately 40,000 clones, approximately 87% of them seen just once. The Seattle patients, enrolled during active infection, were followed longitudinally. This CDR3 spans 16 amino acids. Germline-derived CDR1 and CDR2 are SEHNR and FQNEAQ (reference sequence). V lost 5 bases, J lost 4 bases, and 8 bases stayed unmatched.

This clonotype originated in a man aged 40-55 years with COVID-19, enrolled during active disease. The sample comprised peripheral blood. The chain joins TRBV7-9 to TRBJ1-4; 9 bases align to TRBD1. CDR3 DNA: TGTGCCAGCAGCCATAACAGGGGGCCTGGTAATGAAAAACTGTTTTTT. It codes for CASSHNRGPGNEKLFF.